These T cell receptor beta chains were read from a single sample in a study of preoperative IRX-2 immunotherapy in early breast cancer. Using immunoSEQ multiplex PCR, the repertoire was profiled, and TCRdb retains in-frame clones only, with some absent. The top ten hold around 7.8% of the sample, which has a few thousand clones, around 77% seen once. Sequences were derived from tumor tissue, sampled after IRX-2 immunotherapy. These TCRs come from a human donor with breast cancer. Each CDR3 is given with its conserved first and last residue. A D gene is named only where the DNA matches it firmly. Part of the rows lack a size; the others show once, few, many or a class for expanded clones.

.	TRBV11-3	.	TRBJ2-7	CASSLRAPTGVFSYEQYF	TGTGCCAGCAGCTTAAGGGCCCCGACGGGGGTTTTCTCGTACGAGCAGTACTTC
.	TRBV27	.	TRBJ1-4	CASSLSIPNEKLFF	TGTGCCAGCAGTTTATCTATCCCTAATGAAAAACTGTTTTTT
.	TRBV6-8	.	TRBJ2-3	CASSVGGASRRGDTQYF	TGTGCCAGCTCCGTAGGGGGGGCATCGCGCCGCGGAGATACGCAGTATTTT
.	TRBV18	once	TRBJ2-2	CASSPRPNTGELFF	TGTGCCAGCTCACCCCGACCAAACACCGGGGAGCTGTTTTTT
.	TRBV1	.	TRBJ2-3	CASSHKGGPDTQYF	TGCGCCAGCAGCCACAAGGGTGGCCCAGATACGCAGTATTTT
.	TRBV11-3	.	TRBJ2-5	CASSLDRGFGETQYF	TGTGCCAGCAGCTTGGACCGGGGATTTGGTGAGACCCAGTACTTC
.	TRBV6-8	.	TRBJ2-1	CATGRSYNEQFF	TGTGCCACCGGTCGGTCCTACAATGAGCAGTTCTTC
.	TRBV14	.	TRBJ1-5	CASSQWEGQPQHF	TGTGCCAGCAGCCAATGGGAGGGACAGCCCCAGCATTTT
.	TRBV18	.	TRBJ1-1	CASSPPQNTEAFF	TGTGCCAGCTCACCACCGCAGAACACTGAAGCTTTCTTT
TRBD1	TRBV19	.	TRBJ1-1	CASILTGGVTEAFF	TGTGCCAGTATCCTGACAGGGGGAGTCACTGAAGCTTTCTTT
.	TRBV6-8	.	TRBJ2-2	CASSPGNTGELFF	TGTGCCAGCAGCCCGGGGAACACCGGGGAGCTGTTTTTT
TRBD1	TRBV11-3	few	TRBJ1-6	CASSLVTGPYNSPLHF	TGTGCCAGCAGCCTTGTGACAGGGCCCTATAATTCACCCCTCCACTTT
.	TRBV30	hyperexpanded	TRBJ1-1	CAWSVSMNTEAFF	TGTGCCTGGAGTGTTAGTATGAACACTGAAGCTTTCTTT
.	TRBV11-3	.	TRBJ2-5	CASSLGTALQETQYF	TGTGCCAGCAGCTTAGGGACAGCATTACAAGAGACCCAGTACTTC
TRBD1	TRBV11-3	.	TRBJ2-7	CASRRTGGAYEQYF	TGTGCCAGCAGACGGACAGGGGGGGCCTACGAGCAGTACTTC
.	TRBV11-3	large	TRBJ2-1	CASSLFFETSAGGDNEQFF	TGTGCCAGCAGCTTATTTTTTGAGACTAGTGCCGGTGGGGACAATGAGCAGTTCTTC
.	TRBV14	.	TRBJ1-2	CASSQVAANYGYTF	TGTGCCAGCAGCCAAGTCGCAGCTAACTATGGCTACACCTTC
TRBD1	TRBV19	few	TRBJ1-2	CASAGQGNYGYTF	TGTGCCAGTGCGGGACAGGGGAACTATGGCTACACCTTC
.	TRBV14	.	TRBJ2-3	CASSSPGSDTQYF	TGTGCCAGCAGCTCCCCAGGGTCAGATACGCAGTATTTT
.	TRBV11-3	.	TRBJ1-1	CASSLGTGQFSEAFF	TGTGCCAGCAGCTTAGGTACAGGGCAATTCTCTGAAGCTTTCTTT